These 23 T cell receptor beta chains were sequenced from one sample in a study of CD8+CD57+ T cells in acquired aplastic anemia. Genomic DNA, the template, was used for profiling of the TCR beta VDJ and CDR3. TCRdb processed the reads anew with MiXCR; each CDR3 protein has one entry. The data hold approximately 270,000 distinct CDR3 sequences, with approximately 57% observed a single time. The source material was sorted CD4+, CD8+, or CD8+CD57+ T cells (not recorded which) from PBMCs. These receptors were obtained from a human donor with severe aplastic anemia or a healthy control (not recorded which).

This clonotype was counted many times. Being one base from a much bigger clone, this may be a read error. The rearrangement uses TRBV20-1 and TRBJ2-5; D unresolved. V shed 5 bases and J shed 7 bases, with 17 bases lying between them. In germline, CDR1 is DFQATT, CDR2 SNEGSKA (reference sequence). This CDR3 contains 13 residues. As DNA, the CDR3 is TGCAGTGCTTACCCGGTGGGCTTTGGGACCCAGTACTTC. Amino acids: CSAYPVGFGTQYF.

This clonotype was detected many times. The rearrangement joins TRBV6-5 to TRBJ2-3; perhaps TRBD2 as D (6 bases). The V gene's germline CDR1 is MNHEY and CDR2 SVGAGI. Trimming removed 7 bases at V and 0 bases at J, with 14 bases between. There are 15 residues in the CDR3. CDR3 sequence: CASKRSGGSTDTQYF. CDR3 in DNA: TGTGCCAGCAAGAGATCCGGGGGAAGCACAGATACGCAGTATTTT.

With regard to this clonotype: The CDR3 does not close with the conserved phenylalanine or tryptophan, likely indicating a read error. The limits of the CDR3 on the DNA are not certain, so only TCRdb's listed CDR3 is given. The J gene is TRBJ1-3, the V gene TRBV9. Termini included, the CDR3 measures 9 amino acids. Per germline, CDR1 SGDLS and CDR2 YYNGEE. The CDR3 sequence is CASSVEESL.

V and J are TRBV20-1 and TRBJ2-1; 8 nucleotides align to TRBD2. The CDR3 has 16 amino acids. CDR1 is DFQATT and CDR2 is SNEGSKA in the germline V gene (reference sequence). With V trimmed by 6 bases and J by 5 bases, 15 bases remained unmatched. DNA for the CDR3: TGCAGTGCCAGACCCACGAGCGGGAGAGGCGACAATGAGCAGTTCTTC. This sequence encodes CSARPTSGRGDNEQFF.

This clonotype is a singleton in its sample. This sequence joins TRBV29-1 and TRBJ2-3; 8 positions agree with TRBD2. The CDR3 spans 14 residues. The germline gives CDR1 SQVTM, CDR2 ANQGSEA. The ends lost 6 bases at V and 3 bases at J; junction bases unmatched: 8. In DNA form, the CDR3 reads TGCAGCGTCGCTTTCGCGGGGGGAACAGATACGCAGTATTTT. Translation gives CSVAFAGGTDTQYF.

As to this clonotype: This clone may be a read error of a much larger clone one base away. The CDR3 nucleotides are TGCAGCGTTCGCACCGGGACGGGAACGGGAGCTCTCTTT. Translation gives CSVRTGTGTGALF. The chain is built from TRBV29-1 and TRBJ1-1; the D gene is possibly TRBD1 (5 bases). Germline V gene sequence: CDR1 SQVTM, CDR2 ANQGSEA. This CDR3 has 13 amino acids.

The rearrangement uses TRBV7-6 and TRBJ2-7; the D gene is possibly TRBD2 (6 bases). This CDR3 has 13 amino acids. Germline lookup yields CDR1 SGHVS and CDR2 FNYEAQ. V was trimmed by 5 bases and J by 4 bases, leaving 12 bases between them. In DNA, the CDR3 is TGTGCCAGCAGCCAGGGACTGTCTTACGAGCAGTACTTC. Protein sequence: CASSQGLSYEQYF.

About this clonotype itself: The conserved final phenylalanine or tryptophan is absent from the CDR3, which likely points to a read error. The gene calls are TRBV9 and TRBJ2-3; D may be TRBD2 (5 bases). Trimming stripped 4 bases from V and 0 bases from J, with 15 bases between. Per germline, CDR1 SGDLS and CDR2 YYNGEE. The CDR3 covers 16 residues. The CDR3 DNA follows: TGTGCCAGCAGCCCCCGAGCGGTTGCTAGCACAGATACGCAGTATTCT. This gives the protein CASSPRAVASTDTQYS.

The chain links TRBV12-5 to TRBJ1-2; no definite D call. This CDR3 comprises 12 residues. The germline V gene has CDR1 LGHNT and CDR2 FRNRAP. Trimming took off 5 bases at V and 5 bases at J, with 9 bases between the two ends. CDR3 sequence reads: CASGLEAYGYTF. The DNA for the CDR3 is TGTGCTAGTGGTCTGGAGGCATATGGCTACACCTTC.

V is TRBV9 and J is TRBJ2-5; D is unclear. This CDR3 is 13 amino acids long. Germline CDR1 and CDR2: SGDLS and YYNGEE. The V and J ends lost 3 bases and 2 bases respectively, with 8 bases between them. This chain's CDR3 is CASSGAKQETQYF. Here the CDR3 DNA reads TGTGCCAGCAGCGGGGCCAAACAAGAGACCCAGTACTTC. The full variable domain, its missing parts supplied by reference TRBV9 and TRBJ2-5, is DSGVTQTPKHLITATGQRVTLRCSPRSGDLSVYWYQQSLDQGLQFLIQYYNGEERAKGNILERFSAQQFPDLHSELNLSSLELGDSALYFCASSGAKQETQYFGPGTRLLVL.

This clonotype was seen repeatedly, ten times or more. J is TRBJ2-3 and V is TRBV29-1, with 9 bases identical to TRBD2. Germline lookup yields CDR1 SQVTM and CDR2 ANQGSEA. The CDR3 is 14 amino acids. V was pared by 4 bases and J by 5 bases, with 7 bases of the junction left unmatched. The CDR3 here is CSVGRLAGQDTQYF. As DNA, the CDR3 is TGCAGCGTTGGGAGGCTAGCGGGGCAAGATACGCAGTATTTT.

This clonotype was found many times. The junction and the germline gene differ at one end; a read error may be behind it. This chain connects TRBV7-7 to TRBJ2-2, with D unclear. Germline assignment: CDR1 SSHAT and CDR2 FNYEAQ (reference sequence). The CDR3 is made up of 14 amino acids. The CDR3 DNA follows: TGTGCTAGCAGCTTGGCCTTTAATGGCGGGGAGCTGTTTTTT. Translated, it gives CASSLAFNGGELFF.

A note on this clonotype: A much larger clonotype is one base distant, so this may be a read error. The rearrangement joins TRBV11-2 to TRBJ2-3, with 7 bases fitting TRBD2. There are 16 residues in the CDR3. Germline V gene sequence: CDR1 SGHAT, CDR2 FQNNGV. The V segment lost 5 bases and the J segment 0 bases; nucleotides outside the gene matches: 8. CDR3 residues: CASSLWISGSTDTQYF. In DNA, the CDR3 is TGTGCCAGCAGCCTTTGGATTAGCGGGAGCACAGATACGCAGTATTTT.

This rearrangement joins TRBV20-1 to TRBJ1-2; D remains ambiguous. CDR3 length: 14 residues. V lost 7 bases to trimming and J lost 8 bases, with 23 bases between them. Germline CDR1 reads DFQATT; CDR2 reads SNEGSKA (reference sequence). The CDR3 protein is CSGWRTLKLWGYTF. In DNA, the CDR3 is TGCAGTGGGTGGAGAACACTGAAGCTATGGGGCTACACCTTC.

This clonotype was detected many times. J is TRBJ2-3 and V is TRBV12-5; D is tentatively TRBD1 or TRBD2 (5 bases each). Germline V gene lookup returns CDR1 LGHNT and CDR2 FRNRAP. This CDR3 contains 15 residues. The ends were cut back, 2 bases at V and 4 bases at J, with 13 bases in the middle. The CDR3 DNA is TGTGCTAGTGGTTTGACAAGGGACGGGTCAGATACGCAGTATTTT. Translated: CASGLTRDGSDTQYF.

The V and J genes are TRBV29-1 and TRBJ2-2, with a weak D call TRBD2 (6 bases). Per the germline V gene, CDR1 is SQVTM and CDR2 is ANQGSEA. V shed 6 bases and J shed 2 bases, with 10 bases lying between them. CDR3 size: 13 residues. The CDR3 reads CSVRLGNTGELFF. CDR3 in DNA: TGCAGCGTAAGACTAGGCAACACCGGGGAGCTGTTTTTT.

This clonotype was found many times. The V and J genes are TRBV19 and TRBJ1-3; D is undetermined. The V and J ends lost 9 bases and 1 base respectively, with 25 bases between them. Germline V gene data show CDR1 as LNHDA and CDR2 as SQIVND (reference sequence). This CDR3 region has 18 residues. CDR3 bases: TGTGCCAGCGGGCTTCCGACGGCCGGCCAGCTATCTGGAAACACCATATATTTT. It codes for CASGLPTAGQLSGNTIYF. Complete variable domain (other parts from reference TRBV19 and TRBJ1-3): DGGITQSPKYLFRKEGQNVTLSCEQNLNHDAMYWYRQDPGQGLRLIYYSQIVNDFQKGDIAEGYSVSREKKESFPLTVTSAQKNPTAFYLCASGLPTAGQLSGNTIYFGEGSWLTVV.

The V gene is TRBV7-8, the J gene TRBJ2-5; 8 bases line up with TRBD1. The CDR3 contains 14 residues. The germline CDR1 and CDR2 sequences are SGHVS and FQNEAQ. Trimming took 4 bases from V and 2 from J; bases not matched to a gene: 3. CDR3 region: CASSWTGLQETQYF. In nucleotides, the CDR3 is TGTGCCAGCAGCTGGACAGGGTTACAAGAGACCCAGTACTTC.

This clonotype was recorded once. The CDR3 nucleotides are TGCAGCGAATCCTCGGATACGCAGTATTTT. It codes for CSESSDTQYF. The J gene is TRBJ2-3, the V gene TRBV29-1; D unclear. CDR1 is SQVTM, CDR2 ANQGSEA, per germline. This CDR3 region has 10 residues. The V and J ends lost 7 bases and 6 bases respectively, with 8 bases between them.

This clonotype has ten or more counts. The chain carries TRBV7-2 and TRBJ2-7; 10 bases are a match to TRBD2. The J segment lost 0 bases and the V segment lost 5 bases, leaving 4 bases of the junction unmatched. Germline V gene sequence: CDR1 SGHTA, CDR2 FQGNSA. This CDR3 comprises 15 residues. The CDR3 region is CASSPGLADSYEQYF. The DNA for the CDR3 is TGTGCCAGCAGCCCCGGACTAGCGGACTCCTACGAGCAGTACTTC.

This clonotype came up many times. The DNA of the CDR3 is TGTGCCAGCAGCACTACGGCGGGGTTGCCCCAGCATTTT. Translating it yields CASSTTAGLPQHF. The chain recombines TRBV7-3 with TRBJ1-5, with D unresolved. This CDR3 is 13 amino acids long. Germline V lookup: CDR1 SGHTA, CDR2 FQGTGA. V was cut by 5 bases and J by 9 bases, with 14 bases left in between.

The gene calls are TRBV20-1 and TRBJ2-3; 12 bases are a match to TRBD2. Trimming removed 0 bases from V and 6 bases from J; junction bases left unmatched: 10. This CDR3 spans 17 amino acids. Germline V gene lookup returns CDR1 DFQATT and CDR2 SNEGSKA (reference sequence). The CDR3, as DNA: TGCAGTGCTAGAGATCCGGCTAGCGGGGGGGGGGGTGATACGCAGTATTTT. Its translation is CSARDPASGGGGDTQYF.

V gene TRBV24-1 combines with J gene TRBJ1-6; no definite D call. Germline V gene lookup returns CDR1 KGHDR and CDR2 SFDVKD. CDR3 length equals 13 residues. V dropped 7 bases and J dropped 8 bases, with 11 bases sitting between them. CDR3 amino acids: CATSSGGDSPLHF. DNA for the CDR3: TGTGCCACCAGCTCAGGAGGTGATTCACCCCTCCACTTT.